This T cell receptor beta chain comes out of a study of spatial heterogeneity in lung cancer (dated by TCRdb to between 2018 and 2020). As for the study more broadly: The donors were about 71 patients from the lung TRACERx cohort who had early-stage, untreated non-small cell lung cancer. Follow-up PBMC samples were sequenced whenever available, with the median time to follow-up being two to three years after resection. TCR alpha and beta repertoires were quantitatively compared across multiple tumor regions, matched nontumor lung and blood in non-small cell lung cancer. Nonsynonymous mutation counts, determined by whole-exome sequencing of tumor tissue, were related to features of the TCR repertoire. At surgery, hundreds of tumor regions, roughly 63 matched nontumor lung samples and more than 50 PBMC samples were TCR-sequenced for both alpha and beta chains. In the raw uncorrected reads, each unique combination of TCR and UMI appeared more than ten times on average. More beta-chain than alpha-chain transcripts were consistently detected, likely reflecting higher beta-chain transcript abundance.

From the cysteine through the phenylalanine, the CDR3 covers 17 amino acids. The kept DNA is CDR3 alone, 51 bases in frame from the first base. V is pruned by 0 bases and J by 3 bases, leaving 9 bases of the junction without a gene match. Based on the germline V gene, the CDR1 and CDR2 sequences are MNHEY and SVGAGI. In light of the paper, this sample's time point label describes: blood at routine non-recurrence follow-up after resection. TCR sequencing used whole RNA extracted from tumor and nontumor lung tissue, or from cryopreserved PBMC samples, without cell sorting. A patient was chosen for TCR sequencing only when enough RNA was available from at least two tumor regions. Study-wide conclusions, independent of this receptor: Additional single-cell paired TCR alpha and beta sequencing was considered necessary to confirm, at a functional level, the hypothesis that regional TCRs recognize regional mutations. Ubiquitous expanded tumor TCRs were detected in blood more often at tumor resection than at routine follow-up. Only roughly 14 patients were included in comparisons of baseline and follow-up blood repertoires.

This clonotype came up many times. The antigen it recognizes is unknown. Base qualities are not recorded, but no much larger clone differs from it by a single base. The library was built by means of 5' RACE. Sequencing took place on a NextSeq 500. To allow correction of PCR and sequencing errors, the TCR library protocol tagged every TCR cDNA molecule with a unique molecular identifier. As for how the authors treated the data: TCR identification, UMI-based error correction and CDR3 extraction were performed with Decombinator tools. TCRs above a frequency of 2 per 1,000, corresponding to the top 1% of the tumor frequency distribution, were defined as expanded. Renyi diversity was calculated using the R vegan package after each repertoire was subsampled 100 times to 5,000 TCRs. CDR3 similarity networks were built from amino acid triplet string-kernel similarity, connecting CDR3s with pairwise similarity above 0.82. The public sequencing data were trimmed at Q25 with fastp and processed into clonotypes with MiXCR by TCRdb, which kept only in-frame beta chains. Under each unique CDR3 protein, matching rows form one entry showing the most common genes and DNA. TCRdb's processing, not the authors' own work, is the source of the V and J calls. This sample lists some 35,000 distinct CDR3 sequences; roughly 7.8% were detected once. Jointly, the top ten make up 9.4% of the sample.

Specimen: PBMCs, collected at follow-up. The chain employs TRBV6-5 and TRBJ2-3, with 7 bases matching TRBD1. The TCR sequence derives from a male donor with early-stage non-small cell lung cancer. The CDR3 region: CASSYSTRDSTTDTQYF. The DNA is TGTGCCAGCAGTTACTCGACCCGGGACAGCACGACAGATACGCAGTATTTT.